Below, 30 T cell receptor beta chains from the same sample are listed, as sequenced in a study of human T cells and chemical hapten exposure. Noted time point: patch test 2, 6 weeks after DPC sensitization. Treatment described: therapeutic diphenylcyclopropenone sensitization with weekly scalp DPC. TCRdb redid the calling of the RACE reads with MiXCR, one entry per CDR3 protein. The table shows about 140,000 distinct CDR3 sequences, with over 9.5% occurring only once. Sequenced material: whole blood, taken in connection with sensitization to the hapten diphenylcyclopropenone (DPC). Receptor source: a woman aged 45-60 years with alopecia areata. Some clones in this sample may be carry-over from other donors' samples.

This clonotype turned up a few times. The chain links TRBV6-1 to TRBJ1-5, with D possibly matching TRBD1 (5 bases). The V end lost 6 bases, the J end lost 0 bases, and 18 bases lay between the germline ends. Germline CDR1 reads MNHNS; CDR2 reads SASEGT. This CDR3 comprises 17 residues. CDR3 nucleotide sequence: TGTGCCAGCAGGGGACCTATATCAGAGTATAGCAATCAGCCCCAGCATTTT. Protein sequence: CASRGPISEYSNQPQHF.

A few counts support this clonotype. The chain couples TRBV30 to TRBJ2-1; D remains unclear. Germline V gene lookup returns CDR1 GTSNPN and CDR2 SVGIG (reference sequence). The CDR3 runs to 16 residues. Trimming removed 4 bases at V and 1 base at J, with 17 bases between. CDR3: CAWTPWGKGSYNEQFF. The CDR3 DNA is TGTGCCTGGACCCCCTGGGGAAAAGGGTCCTACAATGAGCAGTTCTTC.

Of note for this clonotype: At one boundary the junction diverges from the germline segment, which might be a read error. V gene TRBV12-3 or TRBV12-4 combines with J gene TRBJ2-3, with D maybe TRBD1 (6 bases). CDR3 length: 15 amino acids. The CDR3 region has the DNA TGTGTCAGCAGTTACGGGTCAGGGGTGTCAGATACGCAGTATTTT. This codes for CVSSYGSGVSDTQYF.

The V gene is TRBV6-6, the J gene TRBJ1-1, with a possible D match to TRBD1 (6 bases). V lost 8 bases to trimming and J lost 0 bases, with 13 bases between them. Germline CDR1 MNHNY, CDR2 SVGAGI (reference sequence). There are 14 residues in the CDR3. Written as DNA, the CDR3 is TGTGCCAGCCGACCGGGACACTTGAACACTGAAGCTTTCTTT. Protein sequence: CASRPGHLNTEAFF.

In this sample, this clonotype turned up a few times. The genes are TRBV5-1 and TRBJ2-1; the match to TRBD2 covers 8 bases. The CDR3 runs 15 residues. Germline assignment: CDR1 SGHRS and CDR2 YFSETQ. V gave up 0 bases and J gave up 3 bases; unmatched junction bases: 2. CDR3 protein: CASSLDLAGYNEQFF. The CDR3 DNA is TGCGCCAGCAGCTTGGATCTAGCGGGCTACAATGAGCAGTTCTTC.

This clonotype occurred many times. The J gene is TRBJ1-2, the V gene TRBV4-3; D call uncertain. V dropped 1 base and J dropped 4 bases, with 16 bases sitting between them. Germline-derived CDR1 and CDR2 are LGHNA and YSLEER. The CDR3 spans 16 residues. CDR3 in amino acids: CASSQGRGLSVYGYTF. The CDR3 DNA is TGCGCCAGCAGCCAAGGTCGCGGTCTCTCTGTCTATGGCTACACCTTC.

This clonotype was seen at least ten times. The chain has TRBV18 and TRBJ2-7; TRBD1 aligns across 8 bases. The CDR3 sequence is 14 residues long. The germline V gene encodes CDR1 KGHSH and CDR2 LQKENI. The V and J ends lost 2 bases and 5 bases, in that order; junction bases with no gene match: 5. CDR3 nucleotides: TGTGCCAGCTCACCATCGGACAGGGACCACGAGCAGTACTTC. Its translation is CASSPSDRDHEQYF.

The rearrangement joins TRBV28 to TRBJ2-5, with 9 bases that match TRBD1. Germline-derived CDR1 and CDR2 are MDHEN and SYDVKM. V shed 4 bases, J shed 4 bases, and the junction held 10 bases outside the gene matches. The CDR3 has 16 residues. CDR3 amino acids: CASSSWTGEGAETQYF. As DNA, the CDR3 is TGTGCCAGCAGTTCTTGGACAGGGGAGGGGGCAGAGACCCAGTACTTC.

This clonotype showed up just a few times. The chain recombines TRBV30 with TRBJ2-1; TRBD1 aligns across 8 bases. Germline V gene sequence: CDR1 GTSNPN, CDR2 SVGIG (reference sequence). The J segment lost 9 bases and the V segment lost 4 bases, leaving 2 bases of the junction unmatched. CDR3 length: 11 residues. The CDR3 here is CAWTTGGEQFF. DNA for the CDR3: TGTGCCTGGACCACAGGGGGTGAGCAGTTCTTC.

This clonotype was seen a handful of times. The chain carries TRBV6-6 and TRBJ2-1; D is uncertain. V was clipped by 6 bases and J by 10 bases, with 13 bases between them. The CDR3 runs 12 residues. Germline loops: CDR1 MNHNY, CDR2 SVGAGI (reference sequence). The DNA of the CDR3 is TGTGCCAGCAGCCCCAGCGTCTCGGAGCAGTTCTTC. Its protein is CASSPSVSEQFF.

This clonotype was counted between two and nine times. The V gene is TRBV2, the J gene TRBJ2-7; perhaps TRBD1 as D (5 bases). With 4 bases removed from V and 5 bases from J, the gap between germline ends came to 12 bases. The CDR3 spans 13 residues. The V gene's germline CDR1 is SNHLY and CDR2 FYNNEI. CDR3 sequence reads: CASSASRENEQYF. Written as DNA, the CDR3 is TGTGCCAGCAGTGCTTCCAGGGAAAACGAGCAGTACTTC.

This clonotype has just a few counts. This chain uses TRBV6-1 with TRBJ2-1; D is perhaps TRBD1 (7 bases). The ends were cut back, 4 bases at V and 5 bases at J, with 15 bases in the middle. The CDR3 runs 15 residues. Germline V gene data show CDR1 as MNHNS and CDR2 as SASEGT. The CDR3 nucleotides read TGTGCCAGCAGTGCGGACAGGCGGGGTAACAATGAGCAGTTCTTC. It is translated as CASSADRRGNNEQFF.

The CDR3 region has the DNA TGTGCCAGCAGTGCAATAGCGGGAGCCGGGGAGCTGTTTTTT. Its translation is CASSAIAGAGELFF. The chain employs TRBV2 and TRBJ2-2; 9 positions agree with TRBD2. V shed 4 bases, J shed 6 bases, and the junction held 3 bases outside the gene matches. CDR1 and CDR2 from the germline V gene are SNHLY and FYNNEI. The CDR3 loop spans 14 amino acids.

A few counts support this clonotype. This sequence joins TRBV14 and TRBJ1-1; 8 bases line up with TRBD1. CDR1 and CDR2 (germline): SGHDN, FVKESK. The CDR3 loop spans 13 amino acids. V lost 6 bases, J lost 11 bases, and 11 bases stayed unmatched. As DNA, the CDR3 is TGTGCCAGCAGGCCAGGGGGCGAACCGGGCGCTTTCTTT. This sequence encodes CASRPGGEPGAFF.

In this sample, this clonotype turned up a few times. The genes are TRBV7-3 and TRBJ2-2, with TRBD1 matching over 8 bases. The germline V gene encodes CDR1 SGHTA and CDR2 FQGTGA. The V gene end was trimmed by 1 base and the J gene end by 6 bases; junction bases not matched to a gene: 10. The CDR3 has 17 residues. The CDR3 region is CASSLMATGEDPGELFF. In DNA, the CDR3 is TGTGCCAGCAGCTTAATGGCGACAGGGGAAGATCCCGGGGAGCTGTTTTTT.

CDR3: CASSSPGGQGAETQYF. In DNA, the CDR3 is TGTGCCAGCAGTTCCCCCGGGGGACAGGGGGCGGAGACCCAGTACTTC. The chain links TRBV28 to TRBJ2-5; 12 nucleotides match TRBD1. The CDR3 sequence is 16 residues long. V was pared by 4 bases and J by 5 bases, with 8 bases of the junction left unmatched. Germline lookup yields CDR1 MDHEN and CDR2 SYDVKM. Looking up the rest from reference TRBV28 and TRBJ2-5 gives the full variable domain: DVKVTQSSRYLVKRTGEKVFLECVQDMDHENMFWYRQDPGLGLRLIYFSYDVKMKEKGDIPEGYSVSREKKERFSLILESASTNQTSMYLCASSSPGGQGAETQYFGPGTRLLVL.

This rearrangement joins TRBV27 to TRBJ2-7, with 9 bases lining up with TRBD1. With V trimmed by 5 bases and J by 7 bases, 15 bases remained unmatched. In germline, CDR1 is MNHEY, CDR2 SMNVEV (reference sequence). CDR3 length: 16 residues. CDR3 in amino acids: CASSRYERQGVEEQYF. The CDR3 coding sequence is TGTGCCAGCAGTCGCTACGAACGACAGGGGGTGGAGGAGCAGTACTTC.

Here the CDR3 reads CASSYLPRSGNTIYF. DNA of the CDR3: TGTGCCAGCAGTTACCTCCCAAGGTCTGGAAACACCATATATTTT. The V gene is TRBV6-5, the J gene TRBJ1-3; D not resolved. Germline CDR1 MNHEY, CDR2 SVGAGI. Trimming removed 2 bases from V and 1 base from J, with 9 bases in between. This CDR3 contains 15 residues.

V and J are TRBV24-1 and TRBJ1-2; no clear D gene. This CDR3 region has 13 residues. Germline V CDR1 and CDR2: KGHDR, SFDVKD. The germline V and J ends were trimmed by 2 bases and 6 bases, with 9 bases remaining between them. The CDR3 reads CATSDYRVDGYTF. In DNA form, the CDR3 reads TGTGCCACCAGTGATTATAGGGTAGATGGCTACACCTTC.

Note on this clonotype: A clone one base away is much larger, so this may be a read error. This is likely a read error, given that the CDR3 carries no conserved phenylalanine or tryptophan at its end. The rearrangement uses TRBV2 and TRBJ1-1; D gene unclear. The V end lost 7 bases, the J end lost 3 bases, and 15 bases lay between the germline ends. Per germline, CDR1 SNHLY and CDR2 FYNNEI. The CDR3 has 14 amino acids. The CDR3 spells CASKGSSPDTEAFY. The DNA of the CDR3 is TGTGCCAGCAAAGGGTCCTCCCCGGACACTGAAGCTTTCTAT.

The genes are TRBV12-3 or TRBV12-4 and TRBJ1-4; D unclear. This CDR3 contains 14 residues. Trimming cost V 5 bases and J 2 bases, with 9 bases left between them. CDR3 nucleotides: TGTGCCAGCAGTCACAAGGGTACTAATGAAAAACTGTTTTTT. Translated, it gives CASSHKGTNEKLFF.

The chain combines TRBV12-3 or TRBV12-4 with TRBJ1-3, with unresolved D. The V end was cut by 7 bases, the J end by 3 bases, with 16 bases between. This CDR3 has 15 residues. The CDR3 loop reads CASMEGSGNGNTIYF. The CDR3 DNA is TGTGCCAGCATGGAAGGATCGGGGAATGGAAACACCATATATTTT.

V usage is TRBV18 and J usage is TRBJ1-1; D unresolved. This CDR3 region has 14 residues. CDR1 is KGHSH, CDR2 LQKENI, per germline. V was clipped by 5 bases and J by 0 bases, with 10 bases between them. The CDR3 reads CASSSSTVNTEAFF. Written as DNA, the CDR3 is TGTGCCAGCTCATCCTCGACTGTGAACACTGAAGCTTTCTTT.

This chain links TRBV29-1 with TRBJ2-7; 10 bases align to TRBD1. The CDR3 runs to 13 residues. J lost 5 bases, V lost 6 bases, and 7 bases had no gene match. Germline-derived CDR1 and CDR2 are SQVTM and ANQGSEA. The CDR3 reads CSVLRDRGDEQYF. The CDR3 nucleotides read TGCAGCGTCCTCCGGGACAGGGGCGACGAGCAGTACTTC.

This clonotype came up a few times. The chain links TRBV10-3 to TRBJ2-3; no clear D. Trimming left V 8 bases short and J 0 bases short, with 3 bases between. CDR1 ENHRY and CDR2 SYGVKD come from the germline V gene. The CDR3 totals 11 residues. The CDR3 DNA is TGTGCCATCCAGAGCACAGATACGCAGTATTTT. Amino acids: CAIQSTDTQYF.

This clonotype showed up just a few times. The chain combines TRBV5-1 with TRBJ2-5; 14 bases fit TRBD2. Germline V gene lookup returns CDR1 SGHRS and CDR2 YFSETQ. The CDR3 loop spans 17 amino acids. The V gene end was trimmed by 4 bases and the J gene end by 0 bases; junction bases not matched to a gene: 5. CDR3 in amino acids: CASSRTSGRSNQETQYF. CDR3 nucleotides: TGCGCCAGCAGCCGGACTAGCGGGAGGTCGAACCAAGAGACCCAGTACTTC.

There are many counts of this clonotype. In nucleotides, the CDR3 is TGTGCCAGCAGCTTTTGGGGTTCAGGAGATACGCAGTATTTT. It yields the protein CASSFWGSGDTQYF. The chain employs TRBV11-2 and TRBJ2-3; D unclear. V lost 3 bases and J lost 5, with 12 bases in between. CDR3 size: 14 residues. The germline CDR1 and CDR2 sequences are SGHAT and FQNNGV.

This clonotype was found a few times. CDR3 in DNA: TGCAGTGCATCCACGGACTCCTACGAGCAGTACTTC. Translating gives CSASTDSYEQYF. V and J are TRBV20-1 and TRBJ2-7, with D hard to call. Germline-derived CDR1 and CDR2 are DFQATT and SNEGSKA (reference sequence). With 6 bases removed from V and 0 bases from J, the gap between germline ends came to 9 bases. CDR3 length: 12 residues.

This sequence joins TRBV6-2 or TRBV6-3 and TRBJ1-1; TRBD1 agrees at 10 bases. Germline CDR1 reads MNHEY; CDR2 reads SVGEGT. The J segment lost 4 bases and the V segment lost 6 bases, leaving 14 bases of the junction unmatched. The CDR3 is 17 residues long. The chain's CDR3 is CASRKGQGNSDGTEAFF. As DNA, the CDR3 is TGTGCCAGCAGGAAGGGACAGGGGAATAGTGATGGCACTGAAGCTTTCTTT.

The rearrangement links TRBV7-2 to TRBJ1-6, with 7 bases matching TRBD1. The germline CDR1 and CDR2 sequences are SGHTA and FQGNSA. With 5 bases clipped from V and 9 bases from J, the junction kept 13 bases outside the gene matches. The CDR3 covers 16 residues. CDR3 sequence (DNA): TGTGCCAGCAGCAACCAGGGACAGTATGGGAGTTCACCCCTCCACTTT. Translating it yields CASSNQGQYGSSPLHF.